The sequence of this T cell receptor (beta chain) was determined in a study of T-cell memory formation after mild COVID-19. TCRdb called the 5' RACE reads again in MiXCR, with one record for every CDR3 protein. This repertoire shows 270,000 or so distinct CDR3 sequences, roughly a sixth found once; its top ten account for around 20%. In the case of this clonotype: No antigen is known for it.

Between the trimmed V and J ends, which lost 3 bases and 1 base, there was a span of 18 bases. CDR3 length equals 18 residues. The germline V gene has CDR1 MNHEY and CDR2 SMNVEV (reference sequence). Study observations and caveats: Second-wave clones reaching peak frequency on day 37 lacked confirmed SARS-CoV-2 specificity. Memory from before infection featured some responding clones, which suggests cross-reactive memory joined. Contracting CD4+ clones sat mainly in CM and EM; CD8+ in EMRA. CD4/CD8 balance held among clones contracting day 15 to 85, and later expanders leaned CD4+.

The chain uses TRBV27 and TRBJ2-2; D is unclear. The material sequenced was PBMCs or a T cell subset sorted from them (not recorded which). The sequence derives from a man younger than 30 who had mild COVID-19 (a few samples of this study predate the infection). Cell type and time point are not known. The CDR3: CASSFLRHYRLNTGELFF. DNA of the CDR3: TGTGCCAGCAGTTTCCTCAGACACTATCGTTTGAACACCGGGGAGCTGTTTTTT.